The rows below give T cell receptor beta chains drawn from one sample of a study of long-term antiretroviral therapy in people with HIV. Using immunoSEQ multiplex PCR, the repertoire was profiled, and TCRdb retains in-frame clones only, with some absent. This table has 35,000 to 45,000 clones, 82% appearing once. Sequenced material: unsorted PBMCs, taken 0.3 years after starting antiretroviral therapy. These receptors all come from a man aged 18 to 30 with HIV. Each CDR3 is given with its conserved first and last residue. The D gene is left open where the match is weak. Not every row has a clone size; where given, it reads once, few, many or a size class.

d_gene	v_gene	j_gene	abundance	CDR3aa	CDR3nt
.	TRBV5-4	TRBJ2-3	once	CASSQGIAGPDTQYF	TGTGCCAGCAGCCAGGGAATTGCGGGCCCAGATACGCAGTATTTT
TRBD2	TRBV9	TRBJ2-7	.	CASSSGASGKYEQYF	TGTGCCAGCAGCTCGGGGGCTAGCGGGAAATACGAGCAGTACTTC
.	TRBV7-9	TRBJ2-2	.	CASSLAIADTGELFF	TGTGCCAGCAGCTTAGCGATTGCGGACACCGGGGAGCTGTTTTTT
.	TRBV7-7	TRBJ2-1	.	CASSSTPYNEQFF	TGTGCTAGCAGCTCGACACCGTACAATGAGCAGTTCTTC
TRBD2	TRBV29-1	TRBJ2-1	.	CSVVLAGAGGEQFF	TGCAGCGTTGTACTAGCGGGGGCCGGAGGTGAGCAGTTCTTC
.	TRBV6-6	TRBJ2-2	.	CASSSIRLDTGELFF	TGTGCCAGCAGTTCGATAAGACTAGACACCGGGGAGCTGTTTTTT
TRBD1	TRBV19	TRBJ1-1	.	CASTSGGRHTEAFF	TGTGCCAGTACCTCAGGGGGCCGACACACTGAAGCTTTCTTT
.	TRBV6-5	TRBJ1-5	few	CASSYGQKNQPQHF	TGTGCCAGCAGTTACGGCCAGAAGAATCAGCCCCAGCATTTT
TRBD1	TRBV28	TRBJ1-1	.	CASSFRGMNTEAFF	TGTGCCAGCAGTTTCAGGGGGATGAACACTGAAGCTTTCTTT
TRBD2	TRBV7-9	TRBJ2-1	.	CASSLATGGVYNEQFF	TGTGCCAGCAGCTTAGCGACGGGAGGGGTCTACAATGAGCAGTTCTTC
.	TRBV5-1	TRBJ1-1	.	CASSSQGGTEAFF	TGCGCCAGCAGCTCGCAGGGAGGCACTGAAGCTTTCTTT
.	TRBV20-1	TRBJ2-1	.	CSARDREQFF	TGCAGTGCTAGAGATCGTGAGCAGTTCTTC
.	TRBV5-5	TRBJ2-7	.	CASSLDLEQYF	TGTGCCAGCAGCTTGGATCTAGAGCAGTACTTC
TRBD2	TRBV30	TRBJ2-5	.	CAWISPLAGAETQYF	TGTGCCTGGATTTCCCCACTAGCGGGAGCAGAGACCCAGTACTTC
.	TRBV10-1	TRBJ1-1	.	CASSDSNTEAFF	TGCGCCAGCAGTGACAGCAACACTGAAGCTTTCTTT
.	TRBV6-6	TRBJ1-5	.	CASRSTGNSNQPQHF	TGTGCCAGCAGGTCGACAGGAAATAGCAATCAGCCCCAGCATTTT
.	TRBV18	TRBJ1-5	few	CASSQEYSNQPQHF	TGTGCCAGCTCACAGGAATATAGCAATCAGCCCCAGCATTTT
.	TRBV28	TRBJ2-7	.	CASRKAYEQYF	TGTGCCAGCAGAAAAGCCTACGAGCAGTACTTC
TRBD1	TRBV29-1	TRBJ2-5	.	CSVDRGRRETQYF	TGCAGCGTAGACAGGGGGCGCCGGGAGACCCAGTACTTC
.	TRBV5-6	TRBJ1-5	few	CASSPRGPTSNQPQHF	TGTGCCAGCAGCCCCAGAGGTCCGACCTCCAATCAGCCCCAGCATTTT
TRBD2	TRBV7-3	TRBJ2-5	.	CASSLGLAGWETQYF	TGTGCCAGCAGCCTTGGACTAGCGGGGTGGGAGACCCAGTACTTC
.	TRBV5-1	TRBJ1-1	.	CASSSAPGSEAFF	TGCGCCAGCAGCTCCGCTCCGGGGTCTGAAGCTTTCTTT
.	TRBV28	TRBJ2-1	.	CASSLPSSHNEQFF	TGTGCCAGCAGTTTACCTAGCTCTCACAATGAGCAGTTCTTC
.	TRBV6-1	TRBJ1-1	.	CASNPMSGRVSEAFF	TGTGCCAGCAACCCTATGAGTGGCAGGGTCTCTGAAGCTTTCTTT
TRBD2	TRBV29-1	TRBJ2-7	few	CSGGAGGGEQYF	TGCAGCGGTGGGGCGGGAGGAGGCGAGCAGTACTTC
.	TRBV2	TRBJ2-2	.	CASSVEGSFTGELFF	TGTGCCAGCAGTGTAGAAGGTTCGTTCACCGGGGAGCTGTTTTTT
TRBD1	TRBV7-9	TRBJ2-5	.	CASSLTGAPQETQYF	TGTGCCAGCAGCCTGACAGGGGCCCCCCAAGAGACCCAGTACTTC
.	TRBV30	TRBJ2-3	.	CAWREGGTDTQYF	TGTGCCTGGAGGGAAGGGGGCACAGATACGCAGTATTTT
.	TRBV27	TRBJ2-2	.	CASSLGGVSTGELFF	TGTGCCAGCAGTTTGGGGGGCGTGAGCACCGGGGAGCTGTTTTTT
.	TRBV30	TRBJ2-7	.	CAWSSVYEQYF	TGTGCCTGGAGTTCAGTCTACGAGCAGTACTTC
TRBD1	TRBV2	TRBJ1-3	.	CASWGTGLNGNTIYF	TGTGCCAGCTGGGGGACAGGGCTGAATGGAAACACCATATATTTT
.	TRBV5-1	TRBJ1-1	.	CASALRGNTEAFF	TGCGCCAGCGCCCTCAGGGGGAACACTGAAGCTTTCTTT
TRBD2	TRBV7-2	TRBJ2-1	.	CASSLRAGDNEQFF	TGTGCCAGCAGCTTAAGAGCGGGGGACAATGAGCAGTTCTTC
TRBD1	TRBV5-1	TRBJ2-5	.	CASSSGQAPTQYF	TGCGCCAGCAGCAGCGGACAGGCGCCGACCCAGTACTTC
.	TRBV12-5	TRBJ1-1	.	CASGSPPSNTEAFF	TGTGCTAGTGGTTCTCCCCCATCGAACACTGAAGCTTTCTTT
.	TRBV18	TRBJ2-1	.	CASSPPGAKQFF	TGTGCCAGCTCACCCCCGGGAGCCAAGCAGTTCTTC
TRBD2	TRBV13	TRBJ2-3	.	CASSSLAGGTDTQYF	TGTGCCAGCAGCTCCTTAGCGGGGGGCACAGATACGCAGTATTTT
TRBD1	TRBV7-9	TRBJ2-5	.	CASSHTTGTGSWSGAQYF	TGTGCCAGCAGCCATACTACCGGGACAGGGTCGTGGTCAGGGGCCCAGTACTTC
.	TRBV30	TRBJ1-1	.	CAWITGFLSGSTEAFF	TGTGCCTGGATTACAGGGTTTCTTTCGGGGAGCACTGAAGCTTTCTTT
.	TRBV7-2	TRBJ1-1	.	CASSLRAGTGKLNTEAFF	TGTGCCAGCAGCTTAAGGGCCGGGACGGGAAAACTGAACACTGAAGCTTTCTTT
.	TRBV2	TRBJ1-6	.	CASGAYWGLYASPLHF	TGTGCCAGCGGGGCGTATTGGGGTCTTTATGCTTCACCCCTCCACTTT
.	TRBV7-9	TRBJ1-1	.	CASSLGRRGGLNTEAFF	TGTGCCAGCAGCTTAGGCCGCCGGGGGGGACTGAACACTGAAGCTTTCTTT
.	TRBV5-1	TRBJ2-2	.	CASSFGSQLSGELFF	TGCGCCAGCAGCTTCGGGAGTCAGCTCTCCGGGGAGCTGTTTTTT